The entry below gives a single TCR beta chain sequence along with its context. Assay: immunoSEQ multiplex PCR; the TCRdb copy retains only in-frame clones and omits some. The sample has a few hundred thousand clones, around 92% seen once; the top ten hold less than 2%. The source of the sample is a study of blood T cell repertoires in COVID-19. CDR3 length: 14 amino acids. V was cut by 2 bases and J by 2 bases, with 9 bases left in between. Per germline, CDR1 SEHNR and CDR2 FQNEAQ (reference sequence). The origin of this receptor is a woman aged 25 to 39 with COVID-19, enrolled during active disease. The sequencing sample was made of peripheral blood. The chain couples TRBV7-9 to TRBJ1-2; tentative D call: TRBD1 (6 bases). This CDR3 reads CASSLKGQNYGYTF. The DNA of the CDR3 is TGTGCCAGCAGCTTAAAAGGACAGAACTATGGCTACACCTTC.